This passage covers 4 T cell receptor beta chains from one sample sequenced in a study of T cells after yellow fever vaccination. TCRdb itself ran the 5' RACE reads through MiXCR, one entry per CDR3 protein. The sample includes some 300,000 distinct CDR3 sequences, 7.5% to 9% of them seen just once. This specimen was CD4+ T cells sorted from PBMCs, taken 5 days after the yellow fever booster vaccination. These receptors all come from a man aged 18 to 30 who received the YFV17D yellow fever vaccine.

This clonotype has ten or more counts. The chain is built from TRBV12-3 or TRBV12-4 and TRBJ1-3, with unresolved D. CDR3 size: 14 residues. V was shortened by 10 bases and J by 0 bases, with 13 bases between the two germline ends. CDR3 nucleotide sequence: TGTGCCACTTTACGGGGAAACTCTGGAAACACCATATATTTT. It translates to CATLRGNSGNTIYF.

V is TRBV5-5 and J is TRBJ1-4; possibly TRBD1 for D (6 bases). Deletions cut 2 bases from V and 4 bases from J, with 9 bases between. Looked up from germline, CDR1 is SGHKS and CDR2 is YYEKEE (reference sequence). This CDR3 region has 14 residues. CDR3 protein: CASSFGQYNEKLFF. The CDR3 coding sequence is TGTGCCAGCAGCTTTGGACAGTATAATGAAAAACTGTTTTTT.

The chain links TRBV10-2 to TRBJ1-5, with D tentatively TRBD1 (5 bases). Germline CDR1 is WSHSY and CDR2 is SAAADI. Trimming pared 8 bases from V and 4 bases from J, leaving 12 bases between. The CDR3 consists of 13 residues. CDR3 nucleotides: TGCGCCAGCGCGGGGCAGTTTAATCAGCCCCAGCATTTT. Translation gives CASAGQFNQPQHF.

The genes are TRBV27 and TRBJ1-5; no clear D. Trimming stripped 6 bases from V and 6 bases from J, with 15 bases between. CDR1 MNHEY and CDR2 SMNVEV come from the germline V gene (reference sequence). The CDR3 has 14 amino acids. The CDR3 sequence: CASRQSLGVQPQHF. For the CDR3, the DNA is TGTGCCAGCAGACAGAGCTTGGGTGTTCAGCCCCAGCATTTT.